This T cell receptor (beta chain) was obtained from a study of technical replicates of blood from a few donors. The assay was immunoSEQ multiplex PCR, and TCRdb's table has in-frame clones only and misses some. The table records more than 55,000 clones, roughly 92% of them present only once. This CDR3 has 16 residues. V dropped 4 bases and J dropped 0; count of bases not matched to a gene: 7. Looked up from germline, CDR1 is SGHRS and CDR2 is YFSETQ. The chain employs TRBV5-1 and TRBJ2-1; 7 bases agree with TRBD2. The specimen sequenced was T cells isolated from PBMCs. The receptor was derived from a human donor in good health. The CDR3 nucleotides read TGCGCCAGCAGCACCGGGACTACCAACTCCTACAATGAGCAGTTCTTC. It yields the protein CASSTGTTNSYNEQFF.